The 23 T cell receptor beta chains below come from one sample, sequenced in a study of blood T cell repertoires in COVID-19. The method was immunoSEQ multiplex PCR; TCRdb's version includes in-frame clones alone and lacks a portion of them. The sample consists of around 340,000 clones, 70% to 90% of them appearing once. Sequencing was carried out using peripheral blood. The source is a woman aged 55-75 years with COVID-19, enrolled during active disease.

V usage is TRBV20-1 and J usage is TRBJ2-3; 7 bases map to TRBD1. From germline, CDR1 is DFQATT and CDR2 SNEGSKA (reference sequence). This CDR3 contains 15 residues. With 3 bases clipped from V and 6 bases from J, the junction kept 12 bases outside the gene matches. In nucleotides, the CDR3 is TGCAGTGCTAGTATTCCCGGGACAGAATCGGATACGCAGTATTTT. This translates into CSASIPGTESDTQYF.

V and J are TRBV5-4 and TRBJ1-2; D gene ambiguous. CDR1 is SGHNT and CDR2 is YYREEE in the germline V gene (reference sequence). The V end lost 0 bases, the J end lost 10 bases, and 19 bases lay between the germline ends. The CDR3 is 15 residues long. As DNA, the CDR3 is TGTGCCAGCAGCTTGGATGAGGGTGTGGGTCCTTACTACACCTTC. Its translation: CASSLDEGVGPYYTF.

The chain uses TRBV3-1 (or the pseudogene TRBV3-2) and TRBJ2-3; 7 nucleotides agree with TRBD2. J gave up 4 bases and V 4 bases, and 8 bases lay outside the gene matches. Germline values: CDR1 LGHDT, CDR2 YNNKEL (reference sequence). CDR3 size: 15 residues. The CDR3 DNA reads as TGTGCCAGCAGCCTGAACACGGGGGGTTCAGATACGCAGTATTTT. Translation: CASSLNTGGSDTQYF.

This rearrangement joins TRBV6-1 to TRBJ2-5, with D unresolved. This CDR3 has 14 amino acids. Germline V lookup: CDR1 MNHNS, CDR2 SASEGT. V lost 0 bases to trimming and J lost 5 bases, with 10 bases between them. CDR3 region: CASSEAGVGETQYF. The CDR3 DNA is TGTGCCAGCAGTGAAGCTGGAGTCGGGGAGACCCAGTACTTC.

The rearrangement joins TRBV5-8 to TRBJ2-3; 9 bases are shared with TRBD1. The CDR3 extends over 14 amino acids. J gave up 3 bases and V 4 bases, and 3 bases lay outside the gene matches. CDR1 SGHTS and CDR2 YDEGEE come from the germline V gene. CDR3 residues: CASSRQGVTDTQYF. The CDR3 region has the DNA TGTGCCAGCAGCCGACAGGGGGTGACAGATACGCAGTATTTT. Combining the CDR3 with reference TRBV5-8 and TRBJ2-3 gives the whole variable domain EAGVTQSPTHLIKTRGQQATLRCSPISGHTSVYWYQQALGLGLQFLLWYDEGEERNRGNFPPRFSGRQFPNYSSELNVNALELEDSALYLCASSRQGVTDTQYFGPGTRLTVL.

In its sample, this clone was seen once. V usage is TRBV7-9 and J usage is TRBJ1-4; 9 bases align to TRBD1. The CDR3 length is 15 residues. The germline CDR1 and CDR2 sequences are SEHNR and FQNEAQ (reference sequence). V dropped 1 base and J dropped 8; count of bases not matched to a gene: 5. The CDR3 protein is CASSLGGQGSEKLFF. CDR3 in DNA: TGTGCCAGCAGCTTAGGGGGACAGGGAAGCGAAAAACTGTTTTTT. Complete variable domain (other parts from reference TRBV7-9 and TRBJ1-4): DTGVSQNPRHKITKRGQNVTFRCDPISEHNRLYWYRQTLGQGPEFLTYFQNEAQLEKSRLLSDRFSAERPKGSFSTLEIQRTEQGDSAMYLCASSLGGQGSEKLFFGSGTQLSVL.

This chain connects TRBV30 to TRBJ2-2, with 11 bases fitting TRBD2. The CDR3 contains 17 residues. Germline V gene sequence: CDR1 GTSNPN, CDR2 SVGIG (reference sequence). Germline trimming cut 7 bases from V and 1 base from J; bases unmatched to any gene: 11. CDR3 sequence (DNA): TGTGCCTCCGCAGCCCCTAGCGGGGGGTGGAACACCGGGGAGCTGTTTTTT. Protein product: CASAAPSGGWNTGELFF.

This chain joins TRBV5-1 and TRBJ2-3, with 8 positions matching TRBD1. V lost 0 bases and J lost 1; bases outside the gene matches: 4. The CDR3 is 16 residues long. From germline, CDR1 is SGHRS and CDR2 YFSETQ. The CDR3 coding sequence is TGCGCCAGCAGCTTGGACCCGGGACAGGGCACAGATACGCAGTATTTT. This encodes CASSLDPGQGTDTQYF.

The gene calls are TRBV5-6 and TRBJ2-3; 10 nucleotides align to TRBD2. Germline-derived CDR1 and CDR2 are SGHDT and YYEEEE. With 2 bases clipped from V and 5 bases from J, the junction kept 11 bases outside the gene matches. CDR3 size: 17 residues. The CDR3 region is CASSLAGGSLGVDTQYF. DNA of the CDR3: TGTGCCAGCAGCTTAGCGGGGGGGTCCCTCGGGGTAGATACGCAGTATTTT. Supplemented by reference TRBV5-6 and TRBJ2-3, the full variable domain reads DAGVTQSPTHLIKTRGQQVTLRCSPKSGHDTVSWYQQALGQGPQFIFQYYEEEERQRGNFPDRFSGHQFPNYSSELNVNALLLGDSALYLCASSLAGGSLGVDTQYFGPGTRLTVL.

The chain combines TRBV5-1 with TRBJ2-2; 8 nucleotides match TRBD1. Per the germline V gene, CDR1 is SGHRS and CDR2 is YFSETQ. V was clipped by 4 bases and J by 2 bases; unmatched bases: 7. CDR3 size: 16 residues. The CDR3 region has the DNA TGCGCCAGCAGCCAAGGACAGGGAGTTAACACCGGGGAGCTGTTTTTT. Translated, it gives CASSQGQGVNTGELFF.

The rearrangement links TRBV7-2 to TRBJ2-5; 10 nucleotides align to TRBD2. The CDR3 totals 15 residues. CDR1 SGHTA and CDR2 FQGNSA come from the germline V gene. Germline trimming cut 3 bases from V and 3 bases from J; bases unmatched to any gene: 4. Here the CDR3 DNA reads TGTGCCAGCAGCTTTAGCGGGGGGCCTGAAGAGACCCAGTACTTC. It encodes CASSFSGGPEETQYF.

This sequence joins TRBV7-2 and TRBJ2-3, with no clear D. The CDR3 spans 15 residues. Germline V CDR1 and CDR2: SGHTA, FQGNSA. V lost 4 bases and J lost 0, with 11 bases in between. In DNA form, the CDR3 reads TGTGCCAGCAGCTATTCGGAGTCTAGCACAGATACGCAGTATTTT. Translation gives CASSYSESSTDTQYF.

This clone came up once. CDR3 coding DNA: TGTGCCAGCAGCTTTCCGGAGCGGGGGGGATTAGAGACCCAGTACTTC. Amino acid sequence: CASSFPERGGLETQYF. The chain recombines TRBV11-2 with TRBJ2-5; 10 positions match TRBD2. V was clipped by 3 bases and J by 4 bases; unmatched bases: 8. The germline V gene encodes CDR1 SGHAT and CDR2 FQNNGV. The CDR3 covers 16 residues.

The rearrangement uses TRBV18 and TRBJ1-2; maybe TRBD1 (6 bases). In germline, CDR1 is KGHSH, CDR2 LQKENI. The CDR3 loop spans 14 amino acids. Trimming took off 3 bases at V and 4 bases at J, with 12 bases between the two ends. The CDR3 nucleotides read TGTGCCAGCTCACCTGACGGACAGAGCTATGGCTACACCTTC. Encoded protein: CASSPDGQSYGYTF.

The gene calls are TRBV11-2 and TRBJ1-1; D gene unclear. Germline CDR1 reads SGHAT; CDR2 reads FQNNGV. V shed 5 bases and J shed 7 bases, with 8 bases lying between them. The CDR3 length is 11 residues. CDR3 residues: CASSTTGEAFF. CDR3 bases: TGTGCCAGCAGCACTACGGGTGAAGCTTTCTTT.

This chain joins TRBV4-1 and TRBJ2-1; 10 nucleotides align to TRBD2. CDR1 and CDR2 (germline): MGHRA, YSYEKL. Unmatched junction bases numbered 14, after V lost 0 bases and J lost 6 bases. The CDR3 is made up of 19 amino acids. The CDR3 DNA reads as TGCGCCAGCAGCCAAGATCGGATTTTTGGACTAGCGGATTCCAATGAGCAGTTCTTC. Protein product: CASSQDRIFGLADSNEQFF.

This clone was recorded at least ten times. This chain connects TRBV7-9 to TRBJ2-5; no clear D gene. Trimming cost V 3 bases and J 5 bases, with 4 bases left between them. The CDR3 totals 11 residues. Per the germline V gene, CDR1 is SEHNR and CDR2 is FQNEAQ (reference sequence). The CDR3 here is CASSFSETQYF. CDR3 DNA sequence: TGTGCCAGCAGCTTTTCTGAGACCCAGTACTTC.

The chain recombines TRBV5-1 with TRBJ2-7; weak D call: TRBD1 (7 bases). Germline V gives CDR1 SGHRS, CDR2 YFSETQ. This CDR3 contains 14 residues. Trimming removed 1 base from V and 1 base from J, with 9 bases in between. This chain's CDR3 is CASSLQGGSYEQYF. The CDR3 nucleotides are TGCGCCAGCAGCTTGCAGGGGGGTTCCTACGAGCAGTACTTC. Full variable domain (remainder filled in from reference TRBV5-1 and TRBJ2-7): KAGVTQTPRYLIKTRGQQVTLSCSPISGHRSVSWYQQTPGQGLQFLFEYFSETQRNKGNFPGRFSGRQFSNSRSEMNVSTLELGDSALYLCASSLQGGSYEQYFGPGTRLTVT.

The count of this clone is one. The CDR3 here is CASKTDSNYGYTF. For the CDR3, the DNA is TGTGCCAGCAAGACAGACAGTAACTATGGCTACACCTTC. This chain connects TRBV6-5 to TRBJ1-2; TRBD1 is a possible D gene (5 bases). The CDR3 length is 13 residues. CDR1 and CDR2 from the germline V gene are MNHEY and SVGAGI. V shed 7 bases and J shed 1 base, with 10 bases lying between them.

This clone was counted only a few times. Other nucleotide sequences in the sample specify the same CDR3. The J gene is TRBJ1-2, the V gene TRBV6-5, with D uncertain. The CDR3 sequence is 13 residues long. Germline V lookup: CDR1 MNHEY, CDR2 SVGAGI. V lost 0 bases and J lost 5, with 7 bases in between. The CDR3 DNA follows: TGTGCCAGCAGTTACTCCGAGGGATATGGCTACACCTTC. Translated, it gives CASSYSEGYGYTF.

This chain links TRBV5-5 with TRBJ1-2; D might be TRBD1 (6 bases). Germline V gene sequence: CDR1 SGHKS, CDR2 YYEKEE (reference sequence). The CDR3 sequence is 15 residues long. Between the trimmed V and J ends, which lost 3 bases and 8 bases, there was a span of 20 bases. This CDR3 is CASSSNQDSFFGYTF. In DNA form, the CDR3 reads TGTGCCAGCAGCTCCAACCAGGACAGCTTTTTCGGCTACACCTTC. Supplemented by reference TRBV5-5 and TRBJ1-2, the full variable domain reads DAGVTQSPTHLIKTRGQQVTLRCSPISGHKSVSWYQQVLGQGPQFIFQYYEKEERGRGNFPDRFSARQFPNYSSELNVNALLLGDSALYLCASSSNQDSFFGYTFGSGTRLTVV.

The chain employs TRBV2 and TRBJ2-1, with a weak D call TRBD1 (6 bases). Trimming cost V 7 bases and J 1 base, with 14 bases left between them. This CDR3 spans 15 amino acids. The V gene's germline CDR1 is SNHLY and CDR2 FYNNEI. The DNA of the CDR3 is TGTGCCAGCATAGCTGGGGGCGCTTCCTACAATGAGCAGTTCTTC. Translated: CASIAGGASYNEQFF.

V gene TRBV6-5 combines with J gene TRBJ1-5; the match to TRBD1 covers 7 bases. The CDR3 is 15 amino acids. After removal of 5 bases from V and 0 bases from J, the junction contained 4 bases not matched to a gene. The germline gives CDR1 MNHEY, CDR2 SVGAGI. CDR3 coding DNA: TGTGCCAGCAGTATTACAGGGGTTAGCAATCAGCCCCAGCATTTT. This encodes CASSITGVSNQPQHF.